This TCR beta chain was recorded in a study of cytotoxic CD8 clonotypes in ibrutinib-treated CLL. Study as a whole: Sequencing produced an average of about 260,000 productive templates and some 100,000 productive rearrangements per sample.

General study results and limits: Whereas clonality rose at ibrutinib response, it declined toward baseline at progression. At baseline, clonality was higher than in age-matched healthy donors and correlated with CD8+ counts. The clonality rise at ibrutinib response reflected private clonotype expansion.

This clone was recorded many times. Its antigen is still unknown. Assay used: immunoSEQ multiplex PCR; TCRdb lists only in-frame clones, some missing. The sample lists 14,000 or so clones, roughly 64% occurring once. Germline CDR1 is SNHLY and CDR2 is FYNNEI. Trimming took 1 base from V and 4 from J, leaving 7 bases between them. There are 13 residues in the CDR3. The rearrangement joins TRBV2 to TRBJ2-5; D not certain. The sample was PBMCs, taken before ibrutinib treatment. The source is a human donor with chronic lymphocytic leukemia. The CDR3 protein is CASSEGLTETQYF. In DNA form, the CDR3 reads TGTGCCAGCAGTGAAGGTCTCACAGAGACCCAGTACTTC.